This entry is about one TCR beta chain. Its antigen is still unknown. Nothing much larger sits one base from this clone, and base qualities are not available. This entry is derived from a study of regulatory T cells in long-lasting Graves disease (dated by TCRdb to the early 2020s). For context, the study as a whole: To count as having persistent Graves' disease, a patient had to have received antithyroid drug treatment for over 5 years with TSH receptor autoantibodies remaining persistently positive. Persistent Graves' disease patients were compared with newly diagnosed Graves' disease patients by peripheral blood TCR sequencing and RNA sequencing. The study was registered as a clinical trial and conducted in China. A total of about 33 samples underwent TCR sequencing, from roughly 13 patients with persistent Graves' disease and some 20 patients with newly diagnosed Graves' disease. On average, persistent Graves' disease patients in the clinical cohort had been on antithyroid drugs for approximately ten years.

The germline V gene (reference sequence) sets CDR1 to SEHNR and CDR2 to FQNEAQ. V lost 9 bases and J lost 1 base; the stretch between them is 17 bases long. The CDR3 holds 15 amino acids from the cysteine to the phenylalanine. Just the 45-base CDR3 DNA is kept, in frame starting at base 1. The method was multiplex PCR. TCRdb lists the instrument as Illumina HiSeq 4000. TCR beta libraries were built with iRepertoire HTBI primers and Arm-PCR amplification of CDR3 regions. Before sequencing, the PCR products went through gel purification. Under the source paper's analysis protocol: Gene usage analysis of CDR3 amino acid clonotypes used the approximately 56 TRBV and around 14 TRBJ segments found across samples. Filtered high-quality paired reads were merged into contigs using COPE and FqMerger. BLAST was used to align contigs to IMGT TRBV, TRBD and TRBJ reference genes, with CDR3 defined following IMGT. Highly expanded clones were defined as clonotypes with a frequency above 0.1%. Shannon entropy was used to measure repertoire diversity, and the Gini coefficient was used to measure V-J evenness. A clonotype found in more than one individual was treated as public. TCRdb's own reprocessing of the public reads used fastp at Q25 and MiXCR and kept productive beta chains. Rows are unified per CDR3 protein, each entry keeping the most common DNA and genes. What appears here as the V and J calls and clone size reflects TCRdb's work, not the paper's. Across this sample there are some 430,000 distinct CDR3 sequences, with 20% to 25% seen only once. The top ten clones comprise over 6% of the sample.

Study-level results and caveats: Persistent Graves' disease patients showed lower TCR Shannon entropy and fewer highly expanded clones than newly diagnosed patients, suggesting clonal expansion. Preferential use of TRBV28, TRBJ1-2 and TRBJ2-5 was observed in persistent disease, whereas TRBV20-1 and TRBJ2-1 were favored in newly diagnosed disease. The study examined only peripheral blood because the primary lesion, thyroid tissue, could not be accessed. Sequencing and analysis were restricted to the TCR beta chain. Persistent patients shared more public clonotypes among themselves (around 2,700) than newly diagnosed patients did (approximately 970). As a limitation, the authors acknowledged that the small sample size may reduce accuracy.

Interpreted using the paper, the time point label stands for: persistent/refractory GD, antithyroid drugs over 5 years with positive TRAb. RNA was extracted from PBMCs in TRIzol for both TCR sequencing and RNA sequencing. Graves' disease was diagnosed according to American Thyroid Association guidelines. The patients came from an endocrinology department in Xi'an, China. Each patient gave roughly 10 milliliters of peripheral blood, collected in an EDTA anticoagulant tube. Ficoll Paque Plus density gradient separation was used to isolate PBMCs, and no further T cell sorting was done. RNA quality was checked with an Agilent 2100 Bioanalyzer and agarose gel, and concentration with a NanoDrop 2000.

Sequencing was performed on peripheral blood mononuclear cells (PBMCs), taken when the disease was refractory, from a patient treated with antithyroid drugs. The sequence came from a female donor with Graves disease. The chain couples TRBV7-9 to TRBJ2-3, and possibly TRBD2, on 6 matching bases. At the DNA level, the sequence is TGTGCCAGTACCACCCCGGGAGAAGGCACAGATACGCAGTATTTT. Its protein is CASTTPGEGTDTQYF.